This T cell receptor (beta chain) comes out of a study of blood T cell repertoires in COVID-19. Background on the study: Samples of COVID-19 (acute and convalescent) were obtained from the United States, Italy and Spain.

This clone was observed a single time. The CDR3 totals 13 residues. V was pared by 6 bases and J by 1 base, with 9 bases between. Produced via immunoSEQ multiplex PCR; TCRdb's table is partial and in-frame only. Among approximately 200,000 clones listed, 70% to 90% were seen once. The clonotype originates from a woman in her twenties or thirties with active or convalescent COVID-19. Sequenced material: peripheral blood. The gene calls are TRBV12-3 or TRBV12-4 and TRBJ1-1; D remains unclear. The CDR3 DNA follows: TGTGCCAGCAGCCGGGAGCAGAACACTGAAGCTTTCTTT. It specifies CASSREQNTEAFF.